The clone carrying this T cell receptor (beta chain) was observed at least ten times. Antigen specificity is unknown. The hyperthyroidism patients had a new diagnosis of under 2 months' duration and were aged 18 to 65. The PBMC fraction was derived from more than 8 ml of fresh peripheral blood. V shed 4 bases, J shed 6 bases, and the junction held 14 bases outside the gene matches. The germline V gene encodes CDR1 DFQATT and CDR2 SNEGSKA (reference sequence). The CDR3 sequence is 17 residues long. The data were obtained in a study of Graves' ophthalmopathy and Graves' hyperthyroidism. Study-level findings and limits: Blood was where most expanded thyroid clonotypes above 0.001 frequency also turned up.

The sequenced template was RNA, covering the TCR beta CDR3 region. The first round was an RT-PCR with HTBI primers, and the second round was a multiplex PCR. Via MiXCR, TCRdb re-called the multiplex PCR reads, giving one row per CDR3 protein. The sample records a few hundred thousand distinct CDR3 sequences, just over 15% being singletons. The sequenced sample consisted of peripheral blood. V gene TRBV20-1 combines with J gene TRBJ2-7; 14 bases agree with TRBD2. The sequence was collected from a young woman with stable Graves' hyperthyroidism. This CDR3 reads CSAIGLAGGRRLGEQYF. Here the CDR3 DNA reads TGCAGTGCTATCGGACTAGCGGGGGGCCGGAGGCTGGGCGAGCAGTACTTC.